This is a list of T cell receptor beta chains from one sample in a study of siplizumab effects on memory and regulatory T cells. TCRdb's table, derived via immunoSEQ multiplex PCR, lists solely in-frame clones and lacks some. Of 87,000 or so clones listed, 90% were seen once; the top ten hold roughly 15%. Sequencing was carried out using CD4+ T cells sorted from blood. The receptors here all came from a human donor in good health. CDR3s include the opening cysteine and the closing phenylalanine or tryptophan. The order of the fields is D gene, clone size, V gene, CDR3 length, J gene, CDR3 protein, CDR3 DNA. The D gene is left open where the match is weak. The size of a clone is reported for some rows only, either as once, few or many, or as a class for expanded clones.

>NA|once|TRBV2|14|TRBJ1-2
CASSESRPLDGYTF
TGTGCCAGCAGTGAGAGTCGCCCCCTGGATGGCTACACCTTC
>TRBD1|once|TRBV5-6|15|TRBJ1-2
CASSLLQGPDGGYTF
TGTGCCAGCAGCTTGTTACAGGGGCCGGACGGGGGCTACACCTTC
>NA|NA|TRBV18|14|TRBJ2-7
CASSPAGGDREQYF
TGTGCCAGCTCACCAGCGGGCGGGGATAGGGAGCAGTACTTC
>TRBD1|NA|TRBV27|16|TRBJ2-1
CASTLGGTGGHNEQFF
TGTGCCAGCACCCTAGGGGGGACAGGTGGTCACAATGAGCAGTTCTTC
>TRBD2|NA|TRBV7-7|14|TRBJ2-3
CASSLAGGWDTQYF
TGTGCTAGCAGCCTAGCGGGAGGTTGGGATACGCAGTATTTT
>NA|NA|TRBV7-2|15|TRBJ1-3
CASSFDSRSGNTIYF
TGTGCCAGCAGCTTCGACAGCCGCTCTGGAAACACCATATATTTT
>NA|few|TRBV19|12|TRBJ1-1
CASISRQLEAFF
TGTGCCAGTATTAGTCGGCAGCTAGAAGCTTTCTTT
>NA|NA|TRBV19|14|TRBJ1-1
CASSPSDGNTEAFF
TGTGCCAGTAGTCCTTCGGACGGGAACACTGAAGCTTTCTTT
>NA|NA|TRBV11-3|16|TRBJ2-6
CASSLTWPSGANVLTF
TGTGCCAGCAGCCTGACATGGCCCTCTGGGGCCAACGTCCTGACTTTC
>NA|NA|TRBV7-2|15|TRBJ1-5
CASSPRQLINQPQHF
TGTGCCAGCAGTCCCAGACAATTAATCAATCAGCCCCAGCATTTT
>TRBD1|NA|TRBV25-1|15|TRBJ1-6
CASSEATGVGSPLHF
TGTGCCAGCAGTGAAGCGACAGGGGTGGGTTCACCCCTCCACTTT
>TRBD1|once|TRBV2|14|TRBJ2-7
CASRDDRGYGEQYF
TGTGCCAGCAGGGATGACAGGGGGTATGGCGAGCAGTACTTC
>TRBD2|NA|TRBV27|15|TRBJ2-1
CASTVAGGPYNEQFF
TGTGCCAGCACCGTAGCGGGAGGGCCCTACAATGAGCAGTTCTTC
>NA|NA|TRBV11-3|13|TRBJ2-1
CASSSRWVYEQFF
TGTGCCAGCAGCTCCCGTTGGGTTTATGAGCAGTTCTTC
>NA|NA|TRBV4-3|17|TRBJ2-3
CASSQGGQPSSTDTQYF
TGCGCCAGCAGCCAAGGCGGACAGCCTTCTAGCACAGATACGCAGTATTTT
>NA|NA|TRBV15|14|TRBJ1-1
CATSSQQALIEAFF
TGTGCCACCAGCAGTCAACAGGCCTTGATCGAAGCTTTCTTT
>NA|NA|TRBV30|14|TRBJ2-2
CAWNLRVDTGELFF
TGTGCCTGGAACCTCAGGGTGGACACCGGGGAGCTGTTTTTT
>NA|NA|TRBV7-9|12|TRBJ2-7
CASSRQGPEQYF
TGTGCCAGCAGCCGCCAAGGTCCCGAGCAGTACTTC
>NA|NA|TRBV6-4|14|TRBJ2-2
CASPTGLGTGELFF
TGTGCCAGCCCAACAGGGTTGGGCACCGGGGAGCTGTTTTTT
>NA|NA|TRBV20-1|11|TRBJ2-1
CSARSAHEQFF
TGCAGTGCCAGAAGCGCCCATGAGCAGTTCTTC
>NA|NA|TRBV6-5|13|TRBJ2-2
CASSMGHTGELFF
TGTGCCAGCTCAATGGGCCACACCGGGGAGCTGTTTTTT
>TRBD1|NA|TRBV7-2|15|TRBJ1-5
CASSPQGVGGQPQHF
TGTGCCAGCAGCCCACAGGGGGTAGGGGGTCAGCCCCAGCATTTT
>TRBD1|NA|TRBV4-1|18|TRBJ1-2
CASSRIPGQGTEIYGYTF
TGCGCCAGCAGCCGTATACCGGGACAGGGGACGGAAATATATGGCTACACCTTC
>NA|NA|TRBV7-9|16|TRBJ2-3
CASSLAGTLSTDTQYF
TGTGCCAGCAGCTTAGCAGGGACGTTGAGCACAGATACGCAGTATTTT
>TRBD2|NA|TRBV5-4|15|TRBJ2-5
CASKTSGKPQETQYF
TGTGCCAGCAAAACCAGCGGGAAGCCCCAAGAGACCCAGTACTTC
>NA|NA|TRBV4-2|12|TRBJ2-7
CASSQPPGEQYF
TGTGCCAGCAGCCAACCCCCGGGGGAGCAGTACTTC